This TCR beta chain is from a study of cytomegalovirus exposure and HLA in healthy donors. General study points: Analyzed later, most CMV-associated TCR beta chains appeared HLA-restricted.

This PCR relied on a set of 60 Vbeta primers and 13 Jbeta primers. The method was immunoSEQ multiplex PCR; TCRdb's version includes in-frame clones alone and lacks a portion of them. This sample yields about 94,000 clones, of which around two thirds are seen a single time; 3.9% belongs to the top ten. The germline CDR1 and CDR2 sequences are SEHNR and FQNEAQ (reference sequence). After removal of 3 bases from V and 3 bases from J, the junction contained 11 bases not matched to a gene. The CDR3 totals 17 residues. Concerning this clone: No antigen is known for it.

Input material: PBMCs. The chain joins TRBV7-9 to TRBJ2-3; 8 bases align to TRBD2. This sequence was found in a man younger than 40 in good health and CMV-seronegative. CDR3 amino acids: CASSFESGSRGTDTQYF. CDR3 nucleotides: TGTGCCAGCAGCTTTGAAAGCGGGAGCCGTGGAACAGATACGCAGTATTTT.